The sequence of this T cell receptor beta chain was determined in a study of blood T cell repertoires in COVID-19. Trimming took 0 bases from V and 3 from J, leaving 6 bases between them. The CDR3 has 13 amino acids. Germline loops: CDR1 MNHEY, CDR2 SVGAGI. This table comes from immunoSEQ multiplex PCR, and its TCRdb copy is limited to in-frame clones, with some not included. In the table there are about 280,000 clones, around 90% of which are singletons. This chain connects TRBV6-5 to TRBJ2-7; D uncertain. The source is a woman aged 50 to 65 who had recovered from COVID-19. Source material: peripheral blood. CDR3 amino acids: CASSYSIGYEQYF. For the CDR3, the DNA is TGTGCCAGCAGTTACTCTATCGGCTACGAGCAGTACTTC.